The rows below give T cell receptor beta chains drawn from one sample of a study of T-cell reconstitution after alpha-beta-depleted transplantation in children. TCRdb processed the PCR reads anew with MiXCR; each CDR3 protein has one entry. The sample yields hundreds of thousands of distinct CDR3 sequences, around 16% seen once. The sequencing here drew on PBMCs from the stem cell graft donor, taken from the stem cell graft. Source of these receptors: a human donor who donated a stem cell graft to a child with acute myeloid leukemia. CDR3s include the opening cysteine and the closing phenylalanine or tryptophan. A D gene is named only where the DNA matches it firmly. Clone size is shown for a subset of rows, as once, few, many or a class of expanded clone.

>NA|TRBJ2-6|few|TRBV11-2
TGTGCCAGCAGCTTAGTTCCTGCGCTCCAGGGGTCTGGGGCCAACGTCCTGACTTTC
CASSLVPALQGSGANVLTF
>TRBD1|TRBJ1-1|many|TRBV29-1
TGCAGCCTTAATAGGGGGCAAGTCGGAACTGAAGCTTTCTTT
CSLNRGQVGTEAFF
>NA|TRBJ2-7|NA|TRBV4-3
TGCGCCAGCAGCCAAGATCTAGGCTTCTACGAGCAGTACTTC
CASSQDLGFYEQYF
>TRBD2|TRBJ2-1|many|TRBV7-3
TGTGCCAGCAGCACCACGGGACTAGCGGACGAGCAGTTCTTC
CASSTTGLADEQFF
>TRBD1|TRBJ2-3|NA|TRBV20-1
TGCAGTGCTCAGACAGGGGGGCAGAGCACAGATACGCAGTATTTT
CSAQTGGQSTDTQYF
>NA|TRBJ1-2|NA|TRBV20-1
TGCAGTGCTAGAGATACGTTGCGGACAGCGAGCTATGGCTACACCTTC
CSARDTLRTASYGYTF
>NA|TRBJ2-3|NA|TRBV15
TGTGCCACCAGCAAGGGAACAGGGTGGTCCGCAGATACGCAGTATTTT
CATSKGTGWSADTQYF
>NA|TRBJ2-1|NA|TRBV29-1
TGCAGCTTCTCTGCGGAGGGTGGGGTGCAGTTCTTC
CSFSAEGGVQFF
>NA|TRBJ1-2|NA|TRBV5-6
TGTGCCAGCAGCTTTCGGACCTTCAAGGGTTATGGCTACACCTTC
CASSFRTFKGYGYTF
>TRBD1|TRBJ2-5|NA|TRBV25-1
TGTGCCAGCAGTGGGTGGACAGGGTCCCAAGAGACCCAGTACTTC
CASSGWTGSQETQYF
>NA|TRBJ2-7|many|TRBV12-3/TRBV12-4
TGTGCCAGCAGCTATCGAGACAGGTACTACGAGCAGTACTTC
CASSYRDRYYEQYF
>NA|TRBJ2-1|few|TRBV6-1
TGTGCCAGCAACCGTCCCTCCGGGGGACAATACAATGAGCAGTTCTTC
CASNRPSGGQYNEQFF
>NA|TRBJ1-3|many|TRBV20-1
TGCAGTGCCATAACTGCCCCCTCTGGAAACACCATATATTTT
CSAITAPSGNTIYF
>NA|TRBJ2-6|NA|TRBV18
TGTGCCAGCTCACCACTCGAGTCTGGGGCCAACGTCCTGACTTTC
CASSPLESGANVLTF
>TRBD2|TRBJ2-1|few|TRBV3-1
TGTGCCAGCAGCCTTGCTAGCGGGGGGGCCTCGGAACAGTTCTTC
CASSLASGGASEQFF
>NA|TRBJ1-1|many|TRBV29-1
TGCAGCGTTCCCCGGGACCGAGGCACTGAAGCTTTCTTT
CSVPRDRGTEAFF
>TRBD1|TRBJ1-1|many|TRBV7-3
TGTGCCAGCAGCTTAACGTCAGGGGGCGACCCGACTTTCTTT
CASSLTSGGDPTFF
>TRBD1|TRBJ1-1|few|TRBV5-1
TGCGCCAGCAGCGACGGACAGGCCCCACGTCGACAGAACACTGAAGCTTTCTTT
CASSDGQAPRRQNTEAFF
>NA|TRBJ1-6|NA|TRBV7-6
TGTGCCAGCAGCTCCGAGCCTACGGTGGGGACACCCCTCCACTTT
CASSSEPTVGTPLHF
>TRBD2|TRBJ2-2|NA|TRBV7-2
TGTGCCAGCAGCTTACAGCGGGGGGGCGGCGGGGAGCTGTTTTTT
CASSLQRGGGGELFF
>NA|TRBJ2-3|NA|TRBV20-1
TGCAGTGCTAGGATACTCGGAAGGTCCCCCACAGATACGCAGTATTTT
CSARILGRSPTDTQYF
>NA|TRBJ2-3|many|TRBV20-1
TGCAGTGCTAGGGGGTCAACAGGAAGGACAGATACGCAGTATTTT
CSARGSTGRTDTQYF
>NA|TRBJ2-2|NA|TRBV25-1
TGTGCCAGCAGTGAAGGCCAAATACTTACGAACACCGGGGAGCTGTTTTTT
CASSEGQILTNTGELFF
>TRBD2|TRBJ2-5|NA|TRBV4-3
TGCGCCAGCAGCCAAGAGGGACTAGCGGGTCTTGCTCAAGAGACCCAGTACTTC
CASSQEGLAGLAQETQYF
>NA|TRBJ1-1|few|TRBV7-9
TGTGCCAGCAGCCGTAATATTTTTTGTTTCTTT
CASSRNIFCFF
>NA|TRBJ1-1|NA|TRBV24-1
TGTGCCACCAGTGATTATAATGAAGCTTTCTTT
CATSDYNEAFF
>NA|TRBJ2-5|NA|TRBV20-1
TGCAGTGCTAGAGATCATGGGACCCAAGAGACCCAGTACTTC
CSARDHGTQETQYF
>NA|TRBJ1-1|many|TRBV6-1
TGTGCCAGCAGTGGACAGGAGAACACTGAAGCTTTCTTT
CASSGQENTEAFF
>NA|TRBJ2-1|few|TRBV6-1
TGTGCCAGCCTGCACAGGTTTCGGTACAATGAGCAGTTCTTC
CASLHRFRYNEQFF
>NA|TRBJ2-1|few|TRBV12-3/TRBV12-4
TGTGCCAGCAGTCCCGGCCCGGGTGAGCAGTTCTTC
CASSPGPGEQFF
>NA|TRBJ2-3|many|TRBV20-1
TGCAGTGCTAGAGATCTTAGGGGGGCGGAGAGCACAGATACGCAGTATTTT
CSARDLRGAESTDTQYF
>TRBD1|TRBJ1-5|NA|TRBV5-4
TGTGCCAGCAGCCTAATGGGACAGGGTAGCAATCAGCCCCAGCATTTT
CASSLMGQGSNQPQHF
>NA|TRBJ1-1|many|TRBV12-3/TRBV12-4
TGTGCCAGCGGTGACTCAGGGAACACTGAAGCTTTCTTT
CASGDSGNTEAFF
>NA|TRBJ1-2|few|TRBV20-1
TGCAGTGCTAGAAATTCTCCGGCGACAGGCCTAGGAAACTATGGCTACACCTTC
CSARNSPATGLGNYGYTF
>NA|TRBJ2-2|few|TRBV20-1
TGCAGTGCTAGATCGGGGTCGGCGAACACCGGGGAGCTGTTTTTT
CSARSGSANTGELFF
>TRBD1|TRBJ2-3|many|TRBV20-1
TGCAGTGCTAGAGGGGCAGGGGGCCTCACAGATACGCAGTATTTT
CSARGAGGLTDTQYF
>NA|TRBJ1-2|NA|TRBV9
TGTGCCAGCAGCGTCTCTCTGGGTGGCTACACCTTC
CASSVSLGGYTF
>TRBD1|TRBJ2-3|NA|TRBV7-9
TGTGCCAGCATCGCTACCGGGACAGGACCCACAGATACGCAGTATTTT
CASIATGTGPTDTQYF
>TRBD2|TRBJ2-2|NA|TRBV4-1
TGCGCCAGCAGCCAAGAATTTGGGGCGACTAGCGGGGGAATGAACACCGGGGAGCTGTTTTTT
CASSQEFGATSGGMNTGELFF